This TCR beta chain was sequenced in a study of blood T cell repertoires in COVID-19. Turning to the study itself: The United States, Italy and Spain provided the acute and convalescent COVID-19 samples. From T cells, B-cell-depleted T cells, or PBMCs came the material, which was cDNA or gDNA.

Trimming cost V 4 bases and J 4 bases; bases outside gene matches: 4. This CDR3 contains 14 residues. In germline, CDR1 is SNHLY, CDR2 FYNNEI. Clones were read by immunoSEQ multiplex PCR, and TCRdb kept only the in-frame ones, dropping some. The data hold roughly 120,000 clones, with less than 75% observed a single time. Input material: peripheral blood. The chain carries TRBV2 and TRBJ1-1; 9 bases agree with TRBD1. The origin of this receptor is a human donor with acute or convalescent COVID-19. The donor label of this sample is uncertain. In DNA, the CDR3 is TGTGCCAGCAGTGCGCGACAGGGGGGCACTGAAGCTTTCTTT. Translating it yields CASSARQGGTEAFF.